These T cell receptor beta chains were read from a single sample in a study of blood T cell repertoires in COVID-19. Clones were read by immunoSEQ multiplex PCR, and TCRdb kept only the in-frame ones, dropping some. The sample includes roughly 150,000 clones, more than 65% seen only once; the top ten take about 15%. Material for sequencing was peripheral blood. Source of these receptors: a woman of 80 years or more with acute or convalescent COVID-19. The CDR3 runs from the conserved cysteine through the conserved F or W. The D gene is left open where the match is weak. Clone size is shown for a subset of rows, as once, few, many or a class of expanded clone.

J: TRBJ2-1; V: TRBV18; D: NA; size: NA; CDR3: CASSPPGRYNEQFF; DNA: TGTGCCAGCTCACCACCGGGGCGGTACAATGAGCAGTTCTTC
J: TRBJ1-2; V: TRBV28; D: TRBD1; size: once; CDR3: CASRLTGAGGYTF; DNA: TGTGCCAGCAGGTTAACAGGGGCAGGAGGCTACACCTTC
J: TRBJ2-7; V: TRBV6-5; D: NA; size: NA; CDR3: CLIGAAFPYEQYF; DNA: TGCCTAATAGGGGCCGCATTCCCCTACGAGCAGTACTTC
J: TRBJ2-1; V: TRBV28; D: NA; size: few; CDR3: CAIKAGGSYNEQFF; DNA: TGTGCCATCAAGGCCGGAGGCTCCTACAATGAGCAGTTCTTC
J: TRBJ2-3; V: TRBV9; D: NA; size: once; CDR3: CASSRDTLTDTQYF; DNA: TGTGCCAGCAGCCGGGACACACTCACAGATACGCAGTATTTT
J: TRBJ1-1; V: TRBV19; D: NA; size: once; CDR3: CASSPRGLNTEAFF; DNA: TGTGCCAGTAGTCCTCGGGGGTTGAACACTGAAGCTTTCTTT
J: TRBJ1-4; V: TRBV2; D: TRBD1; size: NA; CDR3: CASTSGTGQEKLFF; DNA: TGTGCCAGCACCTCCGGGACAGGGCAAGAAAAACTGTTTTTT
J: TRBJ2-5; V: TRBV4-1; D: NA; size: NA; CDR3: CASSPGLRRETQYF; DNA: TGCGCCAGCAGCCCTGGACTCCGCCGGGAGACCCAGTACTTC
J: TRBJ2-6; V: TRBV28; D: NA; size: NA; CDR3: CASTSGSSGANVLTF; DNA: TGTGCCAGCACCTCAGGGTCCTCTGGGGCCAACGTCCTGACTTTC
J: TRBJ2-3; V: TRBV5-4; D: NA; size: NA; CDR3: CASSTGGLATTDTQYF; DNA: TGTGCCAGCAGCACCGGAGGTCTAGCGACCACAGATACGCAGTATTTT
J: TRBJ1-5; V: TRBV9; D: NA; size: NA; CDR3: CASSVDGSQPQHF; DNA: TGTGCCAGCAGCGTAGATGGGAGTCAGCCCCAGCATTTT
J: TRBJ2-7; V: TRBV2; D: NA; size: once; CDR3: CASRRQPGETYEQYF; DNA: TGTGCCAGCAGGAGACAACCGGGAGAGACCTACGAGCAGTACTTC
J: TRBJ2-2; V: TRBV5-5; D: NA; size: few; CDR3: CASSPGQTGELFF; DNA: TGTGCCAGCAGCCCCGGACAGACCGGGGAGCTGTTTTTT
J: TRBJ2-3; V: TRBV18; D: NA; size: NA; CDR3: CASSPSGHQADTQYF; DNA: TGTGCCAGCTCTCCCTCCGGACACCAAGCAGATACGCAGTATTTT
J: TRBJ2-2; V: TRBV5-1; D: TRBD2; size: NA; CDR3: CASNRWTSNTGELFF; DNA: TGCGCCAGCAACCGGTGGACTAGCAACACCGGGGAGCTGTTTTTT
J: TRBJ1-2; V: TRBV12-3/TRBV12-4; D: NA; size: NA; CDR3: CASSLQKNYGYTF; DNA: TGTGCCAGCAGTTTACAGAAGAACTATGGCTACACCTTC
J: TRBJ2-7; V: TRBV2; D: NA; size: few; CDR3: CASSEESYRGSEQYF; DNA: TGTGCCAGCAGTGAAGAATCGTACCGGGGAAGCGAGCAGTACTTC
J: TRBJ2-7; V: TRBV27; D: TRBD2; size: few; CDR3: CASSLSGGVYEQYF; DNA: TGTGCCAGCAGTTTATCGGGGGGGGTTTACGAGCAGTACTTC
J: TRBJ1-5; V: TRBV19; D: NA; size: NA; CDR3: CASREGNQPQHF; DNA: TGTGCCAGTAGGGAGGGCAATCAGCCCCAGCATTTT
J: TRBJ1-2; V: TRBV3-1/TRBV3-2; D: NA; size: NA; CDR3: CASSQLQGYGYTF; DNA: TGTGCCAGCAGCCAGCTTCAGGGCTATGGCTACACCTTC
J: TRBJ1-2; V: TRBV2; D: TRBD1; size: NA; CDR3: CASRPGTGGTYGYTF; DNA: TGTGCCAGCAGGCCCGGGACAGGGGGCACCTATGGCTACACCTTC
J: TRBJ2-1; V: TRBV11-3; D: TRBD1; size: NA; CDR3: CASSAHRGRGNEQFF; DNA: TGTGCCAGCAGCGCCCACAGGGGCAGGGGTAATGAGCAGTTCTTC
J: TRBJ2-1; V: TRBV6-5; D: NA; size: NA; CDR3: CASSPGFEQFF; DNA: TGTGCCAGCAGCCCCGGGTTTGAGCAGTTCTTC
J: TRBJ2-1; V: TRBV5-4; D: NA; size: NA; CDR3: CASSPGGNSYNEQFF; DNA: TGTGCCAGCAGTCCAGGGGGGAACTCCTACAATGAGCAGTTCTTC
J: TRBJ1-1; V: TRBV5-1; D: TRBD1; size: NA; CDR3: CASSSGDRNTEAFF; DNA: TGCGCCAGCAGCTCGGGGGACAGGAACACTGAAGCTTTCTTT
J: TRBJ2-3; V: TRBV6-5; D: NA; size: NA; CDR3: CASSQLVGSATQYF; DNA: TGTGCCAGCAGTCAACTAGTAGGGTCTGCTACGCAGTATTTT
J: TRBJ1-3; V: TRBV18; D: TRBD1; size: NA; CDR3: CASSLQGRVNTIYF; DNA: TGTGCCAGCTCATTACAGGGGCGCGTTAACACCATATATTTT
J: TRBJ2-1; V: TRBV19; D: TRBD2; size: NA; CDR3: CASKHGTSGDNEQFF; DNA: TGTGCCAGTAAGCACGGGACTAGCGGGGACAATGAGCAGTTCTTC
J: TRBJ1-2; V: TRBV2; D: NA; size: NA; CDR3: CASSVHLEDGYTF; DNA: TGTGCCAGCAGTGTACACCTCGAAGATGGCTACACCTTC
J: TRBJ1-1; V: TRBV14; D: TRBD1; size: NA; CDR3: CASSRGQGNTEAFF; DNA: TGTGCCAGCAGCCGGGGACAGGGGAACACTGAAGCTTTCTTT
J: TRBJ1-2; V: TRBV2; D: NA; size: NA; CDR3: CASSGQVVDYGYTF; DNA: TGTGCCAGCAGTGGGCAGGTAGTAGACTATGGCTACACCTTC
J: TRBJ1-2; V: TRBV6-6; D: TRBD1; size: NA; CDR3: CASSPARTGQGYGYTF; DNA: TGTGCCAGCAGTCCTGCCCGGACAGGGCAGGGTTATGGCTACACCTTC
J: TRBJ1-1; V: TRBV5-8; D: NA; size: few; CDR3: CASSLSGVDTEAFF; DNA: TGTGCCAGCAGCCTTTCTGGAGTTGACACTGAAGCTTTCTTT
J: TRBJ1-2; V: TRBV7-8; D: NA; size: few; CDR3: CASSLVRFGDYGYTF; DNA: TGTGCCAGCAGCTTAGTTCGCTTCGGGGACTATGGCTACACCTTC
J: TRBJ2-1; V: TRBV11-2; D: TRBD1; size: once; CDR3: CASSLDRGRVNEQFF; DNA: TGTGCCAGCAGCTTAGACAGGGGGCGGGTCAATGAGCAGTTCTTC
J: TRBJ1-6; V: TRBV7-6; D: TRBD1; size: few; CDR3: CASSLGTGYSPLHF; DNA: TGTGCCAGCAGCCTTGGGACAGGTTATTCACCCCTCCACTTT
J: TRBJ1-1; V: TRBV4-1; D: NA; size: few; CDR3: CASSQGVQGNTEAFF; DNA: TGCGCCAGCAGCCAAGGCGTACAGGGGAACACTGAAGCTTTCTTT
J: TRBJ1-3; V: TRBV21-1; D: NA; size: NA; CDR3: CASSKERLGQGVDTIYF; DNA: TGTGCCAGCAGCAAAGAAAGGCTGGGACAGGGGGTCGACACCATATATTTT
J: TRBJ1-1; V: TRBV11-1; D: NA; size: few; CDR3: CASSPQFGGMAEAFF; DNA: TGTGCCAGCAGCCCCCAGTTTGGGGGGATGGCTGAAGCTTTCTTT
J: TRBJ1-2; V: TRBV7-2; D: NA; size: NA; CDR3: CASSLVQGLHGYTF; DNA: TGTGCCAGCAGCTTAGTCCAGGGATTACATGGCTACACCTTC
J: TRBJ2-7; V: TRBV29-1; D: TRBD2; size: few; CDR3: CSVTSGIAYEQYF; DNA: TGCAGCGTTACTAGCGGTATTGCCTACGAGCAGTACTTC
J: TRBJ2-5; V: TRBV5-1; D: TRBD1; size: few; CDR3: CASSTGQGRETQYF; DNA: TGCGCCAGCAGCACGGGACAGGGTAGGGAGACCCAGTACTTC
J: TRBJ2-3; V: TRBV3-1/TRBV3-2; D: NA; size: once; CDR3: CASSRETRTDTQYF; DNA: TGTGCCAGCAGCCGGGAGACCAGAACAGATACGCAGTATTTT
J: TRBJ1-2; V: TRBV1; D: NA; size: once; CDR3: CTNRSYDPRDRTNYGYTF; DNA: TGCACCAACCGCTCCTACGACCCCAGAGACAGGACTAACTATGGCTACACCTTC
J: TRBJ2-2; V: TRBV24-1; D: TRBD1; size: NA; CDR3: CATSDAGGGGELFF; DNA: TGTGCCACCAGTGATGCAGGGGGCGGAGGGGAGCTGTTTTTT
J: TRBJ1-4; V: TRBV5-4; D: NA; size: NA; CDR3: CASSLGGTANEKLFF; DNA: TGTGCCAGCAGCTTGGGGGGCACAGCTAATGAAAAACTGTTTTTT
J: TRBJ2-7; V: TRBV5-5; D: NA; size: NA; CDR3: CASSFPSVGTKGLAYEQYF; DNA: TGTGCCAGCAGCTTTCCTTCGGTTGGGACAAAGGGGTTGGCCTACGAGCAGTACTTC
J: TRBJ2-3; V: TRBV27; D: TRBD2; size: NA; CDR3: CASSWGLASTDTQYF; DNA: TGTGCCAGCAGTTGGGGACTAGCAAGCACAGATACGCAGTATTTT
J: TRBJ2-2; V: TRBV5-1; D: NA; size: NA; CDR3: CASSRSLAGAGELFF; DNA: TGCGCCAGCAGCCGCTCACTAGCCGGGGCCGGGGAGCTGTTTTTT
J: TRBJ1-1; V: TRBV28; D: NA; size: NA; CDR3: CASSLTRDTEAFF; DNA: TGTGCCAGCAGTTTAACCAGGGATACTGAAGCTTTCTTT
J: TRBJ1-1; V: TRBV6-5; D: NA; size: NA; CDR3: CASSYRAGANTEAFF; DNA: TGTGCCAGCAGTTATCGAGCAGGGGCGAACACTGAAGCTTTCTTT
J: TRBJ1-1; V: TRBV19; D: TRBD1; size: NA; CDR3: CASSRGTGGSMNTEAFF; DNA: TGTGCCAGTAGTAGAGGGACAGGGGGCTCCATGAACACTGAAGCTTTCTTT
J: TRBJ2-3; V: TRBV2; D: TRBD2; size: NA; CDR3: CASEGLALNTQYF; DNA: TGTGCCAGCGAGGGACTAGCGTTAAATACGCAGTATTTT
J: TRBJ2-7; V: TRBV16; D: TRBD1; size: few; CDR3: CASSTGQPFSYEQYF; DNA: TGTGCCAGCAGCACGGGACAGCCTTTCTCCTACGAGCAGTACTTC